A single sample gave rise to the 7 T cell receptor delta chains below, sequenced in a study of γδ T cells in repeated Plasmodium falciparum infection. Bulk repertoires came from Vgamma9/Vdelta2+ or Vdelta2-negative gammadelta T cells flow-sorted from PBMC. TCRdb re-processed the multiplex PCR reads via CATT. Of 80,000 to 95,000 delta-chain clones in the sample, about 1.5% were seen once. The sequencing sample was made of gamma-delta T cells from blood. The receptors here all came from a pool of human donors (malaria-infected and uninfected, not separated).

A word on this clone: A far larger clone is off by one base, so a read error is likely. Other nucleotide sequences in the sample specify the same CDR3. The rearrangement links TRDV1 to TRDJ4; TRDD3 matches 10 bases. TCRdb records no J gene; here it was assigned by comparing the DNA to germline. This CDR3 contains 19 residues. Germline CDR1 reads TSWWSYY; CDR2 reads QGS. The CDR3 nucleotides read TGTGCTCCTGGGGAATTCCATTTCCTTCGTACTGGGGGATGGGTGGCCCTGATCTTT. Its translation: CAPGEFHFLRTGGWVALIF.

On this clone itself: A far larger clone is off by one base, so a read error is likely. Other DNA sequences in this specimen translate into the identical CDR3. The rearrangement joins TRDV2 to TRDJ1; a weak D match, TRDD3 (6 bases). CDR3 length: 21 amino acids. The germline gives CDR1 GEAIGNYY, CDR2 EKD. The CDR3 DNA follows: TGTGCCTGTGACCCTCTACACGTGTCTGGGGTAAAAGTGCCGTACACCGATAAACTCATCTTC. Its translation is CACDPLHVSGVKVPYTDKLIF.

This clone appeared many times. For this DNA, TCRdb reports the protein of a much larger clone, which diverges at residue 5, most likely from a read error; the protein presented here is translated directly from the DNA. The rearrangement joins TRDV2 to TRDJ2; D gene uncertain. The CDR3 length is 14 residues. V lost 3 bases to trimming and J lost 0 bases, with 7 bases between them. CDR1 and CDR2 (germline): GEAIGNYY, EKD. The CDR3 spells CACDAFALTAQLFF. In DNA, the CDR3 is TGTGCCTGTGACGCCTTTGCTTTGACAGCACAACTCTTCTTT.

There are many counts of this clone. The TCRdb protein comes from a much larger clone and disagrees with this DNA's translation at residue 4, likely due to a read error; the protein given here is derived from the DNA. Other DNA sequences of this sample code for an identical CDR3. The CDR3 here is CACGTGGYSSWDTRQMFF. CDR3 nucleotide sequence: TGTGCCTGTGGCACTGGGGGATACAGCTCCTGGGACACCCGACAGATGTTTTTC. The chain couples TRDV2 to TRDJ3, with TRDD3 matching over 12 bases. CDR1 and CDR2 from the germline V gene are GEAIGNYY and EKD. The CDR3 covers 18 residues. Trimming at V came to 5 bases and at J to 0 bases, leaving 4 bases not matched to a gene.

Ten or more counts support this clone. The TCRdb protein comes from a much larger clone and disagrees with this DNA's translation at residue 6, likely due to a read error; the protein given here is derived from the DNA. The chain recombines TRDV2 with TRDJ1; D call uncertain. There are 14 residues in the CDR3. V was clipped by 3 bases and J by 0 bases, with 10 bases between them. Germline CDR1 is GEAIGNYY and CDR2 is EKD. This chain's CDR3 is CACDGVVNTDKLIF. As DNA, the CDR3 is TGTGCCTGTGACGGAGTAGTTAACACCGATAAACTCATCTTT.

In this sample, this clone turned up many times. The amino acid sequence in TCRdb belongs to a much larger clone and departs from this DNA's translation at residue 3, likely a sequencing read error; the sequence shown is translated from the DNA. CDR3 in amino acids: CARDNVGIGTAQLFF. The CDR3, as DNA: TGTGCCCGTGACAACGTGGGGATTGGTACAGCACAACTCTTCTTT. The chain uses TRDV2 and TRDJ2; TRDD3 might be the D (6 bases). The J gene, missing from TCRdb, was assigned here through DNA to germline matching. The CDR3 sequence is 15 residues long. Germline V gene data show CDR1 as GEAIGNYY and CDR2 as EKD.

Only a few counts were recorded for this clone. TCRdb lists the protein of a much larger clone for this DNA, which differs at residue 7, so this is likely a read error; the protein given here is translated from the DNA itself. The chain carries TRDV1 and TRDJ1; D not resolved. The J gene was not available in TCRdb and was assigned here by matching the DNA to germline segments. The CDR3 has 16 amino acids. Germline loops: CDR1 TSWWSYY, CDR2 QGS. Trimming shortened V by 1 base and J by 3 bases, and 15 bases separated the two germline ends. The CDR3 nucleotides read TGTGCTCTTGGGGAACCCCAGATCCGTATGCCCGATAAACTCATCTTT. This codes for CALGEPQIRMPDKLIF.